A selection of T cell receptor beta chains follows, all from one sample in a study of shared clonotypes between healthy human individuals. Data came from immunoSEQ multiplex PCR; TCRdb stores just in-frame clones and leaves some out. This sample yields about 1.1 million clones, of which about 84% are seen a single time; roughly 0.56% belongs to the top ten. Material: memory CD4+ T cells from PBMCs. The origin of the receptors is a man between 18 and 35 years old in good health. Some clones in this sample may be carry-over from other donors' samples. Both conserved end residues are part of each CDR3. The D gene is left open where the match is weak. Not all rows give a size; the values are once, few, many and, for expanded clones, a class.

V,D,J,size,DNA,CDR3
TRBV6-1,NA,TRBJ2-5,few,TGTGCCAGCAGCTCCGATGGGGGAGAGACCCAGTACTTC,CASSSDGGETQYF
TRBV9,NA,TRBJ2-3,NA,TGTGCCAGCAGCGCACCCGGGACAACCTCCGCAGATACGCAGTATTTT,CASSAPGTTSADTQYF
TRBV7-8,NA,TRBJ1-1,once,TGTGCCAGCAGCTTAATCCAAACAGTGAACACTGAAGCTTTCTTT,CASSLIQTVNTEAFF
TRBV7-9,NA,TRBJ2-5,NA,TGTGCCAGCAGCTTATTTCGGGATCAAGAGACCCAGTACTTC,CASSLFRDQETQYF
TRBV7-2,NA,TRBJ2-7,NA,TGTGCCAGCAGCTTCGGGTACAGTACCTACGAGCAGTACTTC,CASSFGYSTYEQYF
TRBV27,NA,TRBJ2-5,NA,TGTGCCACCAGCGGCTCGAGTGGGACCCAGTACTTC,CATSGSSGTQYF
TRBV27,NA,TRBJ2-1,NA,TGTGCCAGCATCCAAAGTTGGGCAGGGGTAGGTGAGCAGTTCTTC,CASIQSWAGVGEQFF
TRBV30,TRBD1,TRBJ2-7,NA,TGTGCCTGGAGTAGACAGGGGCTCTCCTACGAGCAGTACTTC,CAWSRQGLSYEQYF
TRBV28,TRBD2,TRBJ2-3,NA,TGTGCCAGCAGTACCAAACCAGGGCTGGCGATGGTCCTAGCGGGAGAAGCAGATACGCAGTATTTT,CASSTKPGLAMVLAGEADTQYF
TRBV18,TRBD2,TRBJ2-3,NA,TGTGCCAGCTCACCCTGGACTAGCGGGAAGACAGATACGCAGTATTTT,CASSPWTSGKTDTQYF
TRBV28,NA,TRBJ2-1,few,TGTGCCAGCAGTTTAAGGGTTTACAATGAGCAGTTCTTC,CASSLRVYNEQFF
TRBV4-1,NA,TRBJ2-7,NA,TGCGCCAGCAGCCAAGTAGCAGGACTGGGTGCCTACGAGCAGTACTTC,CASSQVAGLGAYEQYF
TRBV28,TRBD1,TRBJ1-1,NA,TGTGCCAGCAGTTCATTAGTTGACAGGGGGCGAGGAACTGAAGCTTTCTTT,CASSSLVDRGRGTEAFF
TRBV6-5,NA,TRBJ2-1,NA,TGTGCCAGCAGTTCAGGGCAGAGCTCCTACAATGAGCAGTTCTTC,CASSSGQSSYNEQFF
TRBV7-2,TRBD1,TRBJ2-3,NA,TGTGCCAGCAGCACAGGGGTAGATACGCAGTATTTT,CASSTGVDTQYF
TRBV18,TRBD1,TRBJ2-1,NA,TGTGCCAGCTCACCACCAGAGACAGGGGGGGACAATGAGCAGTTCTTC,CASSPPETGGDNEQFF
TRBV2,TRBD2,TRBJ2-7,few,TGTGCCAGCAACCGAGCGGGAACCTACGAGCAGTACTTC,CASNRAGTYEQYF
TRBV10-2,TRBD1,TRBJ2-7,few,TGCGCCAGCAGTGGGGACAGGGGGCTGGGGCAGTACTTC,CASSGDRGLGQYF
TRBV11-3,NA,TRBJ2-3,NA,TGTGCCAGCAGCTTAGGGCAGAGCACAGATACGCAGTATTTT,CASSLGQSTDTQYF
TRBV6-6,NA,TRBJ2-1,NA,TGTGCCAGCACCATCCAGGGGCAAGGCTACAATGAGCAGTTCTTC,CASTIQGQGYNEQFF
TRBV18,NA,TRBJ1-3,NA,TGTGCCAGCTCTTTAAATGTGGGCTCTGGAAACACCATATATTTT,CASSLNVGSGNTIYF
TRBV18,NA,TRBJ1-1,NA,TGTGCCAGCTCACCCCCTGGTAGGGGCGAGAACACTGAAGCTTTCTTT,CASSPPGRGENTEAFF
TRBV28,NA,TRBJ2-3,NA,TGTGCCACCAAAGGGGGAGGGGGCGGAGATACGCAGTATTTT,CATKGGGGGDTQYF
TRBV2,TRBD2,TRBJ2-2,NA,TGTGCCAGCAGCGTAGCGGGAGCGGTCGGGGAGCTGTTTTTT,CASSVAGAVGELFF
TRBV5-6,TRBD1,TRBJ2-1,NA,TGTGCCAGCAGCCGCCGGGACAGGGCCTTTAATGAGCAGTTCTTC,CASSRRDRAFNEQFF
TRBV5-4,NA,TRBJ1-6,NA,TGTGCCAGCAGCAACGCCGGACGTCCCAATTCACCCCTCCACTTT,CASSNAGRPNSPLHF
TRBV18,NA,TRBJ2-5,few,TGTGCCAGCTCACCACTCCAGCAAGAGACCCAGTACTTC,CASSPLQQETQYF
TRBV28,NA,TRBJ1-2,once,TGTGCCAGCAGTATTTTAGGCTATGGCTACACCTTC,CASSILGYGYTF
TRBV28,TRBD2,TRBJ2-7,NA,TGTGCCAGCAGTTTTATCCCGGGAGGGGTCTACGAGCAGTACTTC,CASSFIPGGVYEQYF
TRBV6-1,TRBD1,TRBJ1-3,NA,TGTGCCAGCAGGGGGACAGGCTCTGGAAACACCATATATTTT,CASRGTGSGNTIYF
TRBV6-1,NA,TRBJ1-2,NA,TGTGCCAGCAGTGAGGGTCAGGGCGCTAACTATGGCTACACCTTC,CASSEGQGANYGYTF
TRBV6-5,NA,TRBJ1-1,NA,TGTGCCAGCAGCCTCGACTGGACTGAAGCTTTCTTT,CASSLDWTEAFF
TRBV10-3,NA,TRBJ1-4,NA,TGTGCCATCAGTGAACGGGCGACAGGCCTAGCAACTAATGAAAAACTGTTTTTT,CAISERATGLATNEKLFF
TRBV30,TRBD1,TRBJ1-1,NA,TGTGCCTGGAAAGACAGGGACCTTGAAGCTTTCTTT,CAWKDRDLEAFF
TRBV9,NA,TRBJ1-1,NA,TGTGCCAGCAGCGTCTCGGGGACTGAAGCTTTCTTT,CASSVSGTEAFF
TRBV7-2,TRBD1,TRBJ1-3,NA,TGTGCCAGCAGCTTCCAGGGGGCTCCTGGAAACACCATATATTTT,CASSFQGAPGNTIYF
TRBV18,NA,TRBJ2-1,NA,TGTGCCAGCTCCGGGACGTTGAACAATGAGCAGTTCTTC,CASSGTLNNEQFF
TRBV7-6,TRBD1,TRBJ1-3,NA,TGTGCCAGCAGCTTAGTCAGGGGGAACTCTGGAAACACCATATATTTT,CASSLVRGNSGNTIYF
TRBV6-6,TRBD1,TRBJ2-3,NA,TGTGCCAGCAGAGTTACAGGGACAGGGACCACAGATACGCAGTATTTT,CASRVTGTGTTDTQYF
TRBV30,NA,TRBJ2-3,NA,TGTGCCTGGAGTGATGGGCAGCTTAGCACAGATACGCAGTATTTT,CAWSDGQLSTDTQYF
TRBV28,TRBD2,TRBJ2-5,NA,TGTGCCAGCTACCCCCGGCTAGCGGGAGGGAGGGAGACCCAGTACTTC,CASYPRLAGGRETQYF
TRBV28,TRBD1,TRBJ1-6,NA,TGTGCCAGCAGTTCTTGGCAGGGGGAGCGTTCACCCCTCCACTTT,CASSSWQGERSPLHF
TRBV6-6,NA,TRBJ1-5,NA,TGTGCCAGCCAGAGTCCCTCCAATCAGCCCCAGCATTTT,CASQSPSNQPQHF
TRBV5-1,TRBD2,TRBJ2-7,NA,TGCGCCAGCACCCCTAGCGGGAGAGGTTACGAGCAGTACTTC,CASTPSGRGYEQYF